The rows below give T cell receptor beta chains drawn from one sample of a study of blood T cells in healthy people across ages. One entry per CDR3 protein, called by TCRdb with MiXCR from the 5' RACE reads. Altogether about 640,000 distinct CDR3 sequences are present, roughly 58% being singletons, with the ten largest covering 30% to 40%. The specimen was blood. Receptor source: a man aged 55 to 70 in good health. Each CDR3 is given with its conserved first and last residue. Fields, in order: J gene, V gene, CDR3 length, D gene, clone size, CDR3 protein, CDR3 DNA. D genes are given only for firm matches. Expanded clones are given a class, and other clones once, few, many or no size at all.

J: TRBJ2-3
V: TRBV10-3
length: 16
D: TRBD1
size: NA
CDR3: CAISKTPGGETDTQYF
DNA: TGTGCCATCAGTAAGACACCAGGGGGTGAGACAGATACGCAGTATTTT

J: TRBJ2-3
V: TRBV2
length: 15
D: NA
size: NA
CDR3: CASTRLATRTDTQYF
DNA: TGTGCCAGCACGCGGCTAGCGACTCGCACAGATACGCAGTATTTT

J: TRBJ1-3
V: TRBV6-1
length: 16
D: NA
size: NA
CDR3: CASSQGQSESGNTIYF
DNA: TGTGCCAGCAGTCAAGGACAAAGTGAATCTGGAAACACCATATATTTT

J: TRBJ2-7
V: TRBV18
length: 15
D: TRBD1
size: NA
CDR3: CASSPRGQGSDEQYF
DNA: TGTGCCAGCTCACCCCGGGGACAGGGAAGCGATGAGCAGTACTTC

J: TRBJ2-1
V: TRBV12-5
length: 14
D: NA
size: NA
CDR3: CASGRPGSYNEQFF
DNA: TGTGCTAGTGGTCGCCCCGGGTCCTACAATGAGCAGTTCTTC

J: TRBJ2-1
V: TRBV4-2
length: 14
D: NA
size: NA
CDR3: CASSARASYNEQFF
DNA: TGTGCCAGCAGCGCCAGGGCCTCCTACAATGAGCAGTTCTTC

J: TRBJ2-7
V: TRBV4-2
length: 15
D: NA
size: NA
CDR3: CASSQDSGAVYEQYF
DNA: TGTGCCAGCAGCCAAGATTCGGGAGCCGTGTACGAGCAGTACTTC

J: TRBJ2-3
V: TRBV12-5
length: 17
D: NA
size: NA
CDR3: CASGLYRNGRHTDTQYF
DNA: TGTGCTAGTGGTTTGTATCGGAATGGCCGACACACAGATACGCAGTATTTT

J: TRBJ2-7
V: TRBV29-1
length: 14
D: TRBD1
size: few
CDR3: CSVGGDRVSAEQYF
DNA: TGCAGCGTTGGGGGAGACAGGGTCTCCGCTGAGCAGTACTTC

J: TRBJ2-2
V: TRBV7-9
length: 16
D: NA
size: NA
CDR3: CASSLDLTGGSGELFF
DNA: TGTGCCAGCAGCCTAGACCTAACAGGAGGGTCCGGGGAGCTGTTTTTT

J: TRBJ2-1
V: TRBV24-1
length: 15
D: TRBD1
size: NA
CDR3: CATSRWGTGGNEQFF
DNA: TGTGCCACCAGTCGGTGGGGGACAGGAGGGAATGAGCAGTTCTTC

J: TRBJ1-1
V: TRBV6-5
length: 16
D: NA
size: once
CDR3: CASSYGRGPLYTEAFF
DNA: TGTGCCAGCAGTTACGGCAGGGGTCCCCTCTACACTGAAGCTTTCTTT

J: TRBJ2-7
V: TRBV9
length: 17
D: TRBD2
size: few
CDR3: CASSSRRGLAAYNEQYF
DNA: TGTGCCAGCAGCTCTCGACGTGGACTAGCGGCGTACAATGAGCAGTACTTC

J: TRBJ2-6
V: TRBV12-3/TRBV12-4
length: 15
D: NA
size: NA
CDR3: CASIGGRSGANVLTF
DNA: TGTGCCAGCATCGGAGGGAGGTCCGGGGCCAACGTCCTGACTTTC

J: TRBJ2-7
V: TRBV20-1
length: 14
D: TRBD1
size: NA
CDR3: CSARGDRGYYEQYF
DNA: TGCAGTGCTAGAGGGGACAGGGGTTACTACGAGCAGTACTTC

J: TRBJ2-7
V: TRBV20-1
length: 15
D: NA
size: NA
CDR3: CSVRTSGGVRYEQYF
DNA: TGCAGTGTTAGGACAAGCGGCGGGGTACGGTATGAGCAGTACTTC

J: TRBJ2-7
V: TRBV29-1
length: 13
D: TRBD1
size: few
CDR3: CSVVQGAPYEQYF
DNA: TGCAGCGTTGTTCAGGGGGCCCCCTACGAGCAGTACTTC

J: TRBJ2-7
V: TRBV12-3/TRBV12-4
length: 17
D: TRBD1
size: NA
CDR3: CASSAVQGQSVPYEQYF
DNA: TGTGCCAGCAGTGCCGTACAGGGACAGTCAGTTCCCTACGAGCAGTACTTC

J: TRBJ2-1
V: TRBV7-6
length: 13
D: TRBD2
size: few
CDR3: CASSWGLADEQFF
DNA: TGTGCCAGCAGCTGGGGACTAGCGGATGAGCAGTTCTTC

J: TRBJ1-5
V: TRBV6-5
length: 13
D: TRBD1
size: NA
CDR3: CASRQGTGQPQHF
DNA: TGTGCCAGCAGACAGGGGACTGGTCAGCCCCAGCATTTT

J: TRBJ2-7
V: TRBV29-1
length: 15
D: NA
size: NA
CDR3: CSVGPEAGITYEQYF
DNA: TGCAGCGTGGGCCCCGAGGCAGGGATAACCTACGAGCAGTACTTC

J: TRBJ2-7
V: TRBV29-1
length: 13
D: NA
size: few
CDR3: CSVGKDSFYEQYF
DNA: TGCAGCGTGGGAAAGGACAGCTTCTACGAGCAGTACTTC

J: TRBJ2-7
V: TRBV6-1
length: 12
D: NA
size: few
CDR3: CASNASPYEQYF
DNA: TGTGCCAGCAACGCTAGTCCCTACGAGCAGTACTTC

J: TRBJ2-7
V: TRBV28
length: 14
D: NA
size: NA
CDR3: CASSRLDGSYEQYF
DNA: TGTGCCAGCAGTCGCTTAGACGGAAGCTACGAGCAGTACTTC

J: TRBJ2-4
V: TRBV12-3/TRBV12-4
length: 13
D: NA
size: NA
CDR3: CAILRQEFGIQYF
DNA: TGTGCCATCCTTAGACAGGAATTTGGCATTCAGTACTTC

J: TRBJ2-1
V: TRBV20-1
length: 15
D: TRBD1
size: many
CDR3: CSATIRGPEGREQFF
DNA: TGCAGTGCTACGATTAGGGGGCCAGAAGGAAGAGAGCAGTTCTTC

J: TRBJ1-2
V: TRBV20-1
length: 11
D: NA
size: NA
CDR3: CSANRLYGYTF
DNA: TGCAGTGCTAACCGACTCTATGGCTACACCTTC

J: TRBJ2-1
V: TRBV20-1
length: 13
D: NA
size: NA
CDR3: CSAAGPSYNEQFF
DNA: TGCAGTGCCGCAGGGCCCTCCTACAATGAGCAGTTCTTC

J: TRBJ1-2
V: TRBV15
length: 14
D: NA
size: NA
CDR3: CATSRADPSYGYTF
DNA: TGTGCCACCAGCCGAGCAGACCCTAGCTATGGCTACACCTTC

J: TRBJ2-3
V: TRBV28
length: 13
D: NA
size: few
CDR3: CASSRLRTDTQYF
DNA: TGTGCCAGCAGTCGCCTAAGGACAGATACGCAGTATTTT

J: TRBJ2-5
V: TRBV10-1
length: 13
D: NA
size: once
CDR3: CASRSGSGETQYF
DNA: TGCGCCAGCAGGTCGGGGTCAGGAGAGACCCAGTACTTC

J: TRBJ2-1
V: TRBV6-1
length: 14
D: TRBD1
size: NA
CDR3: CASRTGASYNEQFF
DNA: TGTGCCAGCAGGACAGGGGCTTCCTACAATGAGCAGTTCTTC

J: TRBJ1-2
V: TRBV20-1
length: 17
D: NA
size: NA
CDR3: CSARDGTRGARGYGYTF
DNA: TGCAGTGCTAGAGATGGGACCCGGGGGGCGCGCGGCTATGGCTACACCTTC

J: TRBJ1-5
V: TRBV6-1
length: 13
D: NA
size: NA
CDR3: CASSGRVNQPQHF
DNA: TGTGCCAGCAGTGGCCGGGTGAATCAGCCCCAGCATTTT

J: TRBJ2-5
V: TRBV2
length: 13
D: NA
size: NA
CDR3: CASHSTQRETQYF
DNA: TGTGCCAGCCATTCAACCCAGAGGGAGACCCAGTACTTC

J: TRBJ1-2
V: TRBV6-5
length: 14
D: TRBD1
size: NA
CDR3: CASRLRRDRGLCTF
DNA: TGTGCCAGCAGATTACGTCGGGACAGGGGACTTTGCACCTTC

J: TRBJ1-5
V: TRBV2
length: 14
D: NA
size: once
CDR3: CASSVEGSGQPQHF
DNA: TGTGCCAGCAGTGTTGAGGGGTCCGGTCAGCCCCAGCATTTT

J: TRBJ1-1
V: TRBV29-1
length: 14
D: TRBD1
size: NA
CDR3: CSVSTGGLNTEAFF
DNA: TGCAGCGTTTCAACAGGGGGGCTGAACACTGAAGCTTTCTTT

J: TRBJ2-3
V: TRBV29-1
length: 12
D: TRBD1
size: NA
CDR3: CSVETGGDTQYF
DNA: TGCAGCGTGGAGACAGGGGGAGATACGCAGTATTTT

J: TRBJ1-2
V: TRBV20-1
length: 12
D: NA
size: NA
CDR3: CSELSTNYGYTF
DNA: TGCAGTGAACTCTCTACGAACTATGGCTACACCTTC

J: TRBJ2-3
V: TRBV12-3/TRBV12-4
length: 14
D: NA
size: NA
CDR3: CASTRESPADTQYF
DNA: TGTGCCAGCACCCGGGAGAGCCCCGCAGATACGCAGTATTTT

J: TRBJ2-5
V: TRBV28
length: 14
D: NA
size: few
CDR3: CASSRTGRQETQYF
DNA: TGTGCCAGCAGCCGTACAGGGCGCCAAGAGACCCAGTACTTC

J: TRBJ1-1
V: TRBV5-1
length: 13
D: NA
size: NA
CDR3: CASSLSPNTEAFF
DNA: TGCGCCAGCAGCTTGTCACCGAACACTGAAGCTTTCTTT

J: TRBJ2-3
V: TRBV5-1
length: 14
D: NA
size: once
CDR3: CASRNSGSTDTQYF
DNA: TGCGCCAGCAGGAATAGCGGAAGCACAGATACGCAGTATTTT

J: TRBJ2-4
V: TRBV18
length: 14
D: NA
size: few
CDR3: CASSPFEAKNIQYF
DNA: TGTGCCAGCTCACCCTTCGAAGCCAAAAACATTCAGTACTTC

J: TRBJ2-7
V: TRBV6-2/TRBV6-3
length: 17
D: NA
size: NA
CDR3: CASSSFVGGGGTYEQYF
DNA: TGTGCCAGCAGCTCTTTCGTTGGGGGGGGCGGAACCTACGAGCAGTACTTC